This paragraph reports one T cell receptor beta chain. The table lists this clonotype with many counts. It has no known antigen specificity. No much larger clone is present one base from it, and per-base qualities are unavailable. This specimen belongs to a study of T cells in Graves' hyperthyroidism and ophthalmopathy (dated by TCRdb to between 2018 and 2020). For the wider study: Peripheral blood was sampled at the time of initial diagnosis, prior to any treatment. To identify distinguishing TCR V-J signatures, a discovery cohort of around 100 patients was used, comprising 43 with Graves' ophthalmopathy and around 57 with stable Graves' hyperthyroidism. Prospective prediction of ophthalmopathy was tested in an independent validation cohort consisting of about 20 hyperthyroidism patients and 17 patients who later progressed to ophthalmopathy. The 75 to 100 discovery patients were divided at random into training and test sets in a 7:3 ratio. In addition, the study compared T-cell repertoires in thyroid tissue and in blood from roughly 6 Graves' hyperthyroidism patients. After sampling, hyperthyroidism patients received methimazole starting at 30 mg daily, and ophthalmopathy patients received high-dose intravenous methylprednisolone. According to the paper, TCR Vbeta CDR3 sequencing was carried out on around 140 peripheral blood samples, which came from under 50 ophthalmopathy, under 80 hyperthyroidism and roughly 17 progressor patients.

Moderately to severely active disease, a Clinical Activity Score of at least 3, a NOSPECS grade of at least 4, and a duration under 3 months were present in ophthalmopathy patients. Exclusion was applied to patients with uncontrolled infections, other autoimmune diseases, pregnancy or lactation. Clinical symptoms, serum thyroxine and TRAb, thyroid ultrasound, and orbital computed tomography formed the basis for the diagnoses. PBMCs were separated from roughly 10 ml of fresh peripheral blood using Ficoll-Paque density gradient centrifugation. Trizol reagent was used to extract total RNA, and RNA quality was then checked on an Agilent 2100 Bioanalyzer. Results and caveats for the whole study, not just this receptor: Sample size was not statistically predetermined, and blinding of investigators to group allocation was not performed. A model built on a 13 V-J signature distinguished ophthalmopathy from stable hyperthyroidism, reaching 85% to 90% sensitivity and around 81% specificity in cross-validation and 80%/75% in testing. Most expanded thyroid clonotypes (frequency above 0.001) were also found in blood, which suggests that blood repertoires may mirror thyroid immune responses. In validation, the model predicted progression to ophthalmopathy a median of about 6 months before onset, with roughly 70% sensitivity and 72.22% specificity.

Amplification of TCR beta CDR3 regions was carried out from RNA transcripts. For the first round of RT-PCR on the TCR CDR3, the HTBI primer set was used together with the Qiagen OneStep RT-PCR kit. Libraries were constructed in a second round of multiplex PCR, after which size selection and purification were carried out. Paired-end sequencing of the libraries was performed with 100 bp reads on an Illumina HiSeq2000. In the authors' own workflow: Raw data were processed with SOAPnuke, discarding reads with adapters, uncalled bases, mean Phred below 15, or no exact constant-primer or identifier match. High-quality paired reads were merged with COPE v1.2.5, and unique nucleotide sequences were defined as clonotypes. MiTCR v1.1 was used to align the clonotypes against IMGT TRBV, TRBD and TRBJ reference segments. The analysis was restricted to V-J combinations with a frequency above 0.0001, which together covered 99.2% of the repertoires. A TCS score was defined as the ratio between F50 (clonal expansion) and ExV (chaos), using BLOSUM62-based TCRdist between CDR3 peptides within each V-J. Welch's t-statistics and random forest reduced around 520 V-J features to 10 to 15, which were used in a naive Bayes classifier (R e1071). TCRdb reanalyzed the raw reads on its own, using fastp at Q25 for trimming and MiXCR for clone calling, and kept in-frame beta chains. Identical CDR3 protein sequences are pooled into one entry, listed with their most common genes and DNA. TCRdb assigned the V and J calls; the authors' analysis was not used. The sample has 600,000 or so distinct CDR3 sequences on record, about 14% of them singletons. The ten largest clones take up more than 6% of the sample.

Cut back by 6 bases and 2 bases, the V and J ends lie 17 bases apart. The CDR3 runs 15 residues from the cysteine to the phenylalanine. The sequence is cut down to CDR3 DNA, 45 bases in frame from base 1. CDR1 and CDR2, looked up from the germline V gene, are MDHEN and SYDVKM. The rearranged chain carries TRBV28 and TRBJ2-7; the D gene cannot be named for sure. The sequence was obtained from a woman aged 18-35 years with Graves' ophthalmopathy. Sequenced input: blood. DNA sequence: TGTGCCAGCAGCCCTCTCCAGGCCGGTGCCTACGAGCAGTACTTC. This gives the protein CASSPLQAGAYEQYF.